Each of the 3 T cell receptor beta chains below was sequenced from the same sample in a study of T cells in Graves' hyperthyroidism and ophthalmopathy. TCR beta CDR3 regions were amplified from RNA. Carried out on the TCR CDR3, a first-round RT-PCR used the HTBI primer set. TCRdb independently ran MiXCR on the multiplex PCR reads; one entry per CDR3 protein. The table lists under 400,000 distinct CDR3 sequences, about 12% of them singletons. Sequenced input: blood. The receptors originated from a woman younger than 35 with Graves' hyperthyroidism.

The chain has TRBV5-1 and TRBJ2-2; maybe TRBD1 (6 bases). CDR1 is SGHRS, CDR2 YFSETQ, per germline. The CDR3 extends over 15 amino acids. V shed 4 bases and J shed 2 bases, with 12 bases lying between them. CDR3 loop: CASSKDRPNTGELFF. The CDR3 region has the DNA TGCGCCAGCAGCAAGGACAGACCCAACACCGGGGAGCTGTTTTTT.

This clonotype was counted many times. The chain combines TRBV7-3 with TRBJ2-3, with D perhaps TRBD2 (6 bases). Looked up from germline, CDR1 is SGHTA and CDR2 is FQGTGA. The CDR3 covers 12 residues. Trimming removed 4 bases at V and 10 bases at J, with 12 bases between. CDR3 nucleotides: TGTGCCAGCAGCTCGACGGGAGAAGCGCAGTATTTT. Protein product: CASSSTGEAQYF. Together with reference TRBV7-3 and TRBJ2-3, the CDR3 gives the full variable domain: GAGVSQTPSNKVTEKGKYVELRCDPISGHTALYWYRQSLGQGPEFLIYFQGTGAADDSGLPNDRFFAVRPEGSVSTLKIQRTERGDSAVYLCASSSTGEAQYFGPGTRLTVL.

In this sample, this clonotype turned up many times. The rearrangement joins TRBV20-1 to TRBJ2-5; 9 bases are a match to TRBD2. Germline-derived CDR1 and CDR2 are DFQATT and SNEGSKA (reference sequence). The CDR3 has 15 residues. The V segment lost 5 bases and the J segment 4 bases; nucleotides outside the gene matches: 11. The CDR3 coding sequence is TGCAGTGCTCAAAAGGCTAGCGGGGTTCTAGAGACCCAGTACTTC. This translates into CSAQKASGVLETQYF.